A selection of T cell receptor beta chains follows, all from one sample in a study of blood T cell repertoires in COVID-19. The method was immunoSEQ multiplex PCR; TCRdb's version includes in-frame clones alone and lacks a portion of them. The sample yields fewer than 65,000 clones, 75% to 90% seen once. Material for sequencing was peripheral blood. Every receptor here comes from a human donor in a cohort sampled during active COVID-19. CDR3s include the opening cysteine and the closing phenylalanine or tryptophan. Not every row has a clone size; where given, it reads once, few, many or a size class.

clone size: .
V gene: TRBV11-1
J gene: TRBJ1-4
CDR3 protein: CASSANRGQGKLFF

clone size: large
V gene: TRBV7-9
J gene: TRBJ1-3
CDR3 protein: CASSPNLSSGNTIYF

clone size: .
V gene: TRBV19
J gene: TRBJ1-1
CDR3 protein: CASSIGTGGRNTEAFF

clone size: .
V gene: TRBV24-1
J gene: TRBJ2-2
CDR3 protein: CATGGQGATGELFF

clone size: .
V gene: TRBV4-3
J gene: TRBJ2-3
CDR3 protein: CASSQDVLRSISTDTQYF

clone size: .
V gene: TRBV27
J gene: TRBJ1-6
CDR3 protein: CASSRALGSPLHF

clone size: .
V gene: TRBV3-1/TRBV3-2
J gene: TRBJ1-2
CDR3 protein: CASSSGTGGEEGYTF

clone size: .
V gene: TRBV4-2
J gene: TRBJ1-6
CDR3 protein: CASSQDVAFDSPLHF

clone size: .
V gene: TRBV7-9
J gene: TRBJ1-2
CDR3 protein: CASSSTGGAGYGYTF

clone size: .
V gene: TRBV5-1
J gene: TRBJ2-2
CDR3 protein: CASSAGLADNTGELFF

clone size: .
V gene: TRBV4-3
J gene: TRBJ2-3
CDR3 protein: CASSPTPGLAHVGF

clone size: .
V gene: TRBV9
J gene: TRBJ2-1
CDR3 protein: CASSVGRGKDEQFF

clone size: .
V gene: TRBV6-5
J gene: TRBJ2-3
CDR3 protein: CASKGNGIDTQYF

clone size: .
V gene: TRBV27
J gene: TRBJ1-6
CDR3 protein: CASKGARTSNSPLHF

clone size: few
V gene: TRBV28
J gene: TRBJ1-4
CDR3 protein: CASSLLQGARYEKLFF

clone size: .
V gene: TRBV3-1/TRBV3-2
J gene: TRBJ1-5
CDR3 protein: CASSQWTDQPQHF

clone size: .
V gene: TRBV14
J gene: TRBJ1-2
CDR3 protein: CASSQTRSGRNYGYTF

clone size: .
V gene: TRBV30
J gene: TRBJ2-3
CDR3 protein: CAWTQRGGYYSRYLDTQYF

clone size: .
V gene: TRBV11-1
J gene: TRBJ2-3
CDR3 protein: CASSPHYTDTQYF

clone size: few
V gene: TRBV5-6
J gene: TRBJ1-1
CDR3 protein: CASSWQRGTEAFF

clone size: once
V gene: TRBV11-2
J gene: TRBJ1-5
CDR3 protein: CASSFPGQPQHF

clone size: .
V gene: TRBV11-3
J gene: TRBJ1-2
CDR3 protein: CASSPGKGYTF

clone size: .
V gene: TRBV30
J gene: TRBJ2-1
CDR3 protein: CAWKAGTSTYNEQFF

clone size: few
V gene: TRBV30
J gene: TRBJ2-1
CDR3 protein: CAWSRSGNEQFF

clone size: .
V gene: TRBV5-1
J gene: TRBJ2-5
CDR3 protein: CASKGQVGGETQYF

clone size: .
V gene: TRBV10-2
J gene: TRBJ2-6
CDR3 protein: CASSESSSNSGANVLTF

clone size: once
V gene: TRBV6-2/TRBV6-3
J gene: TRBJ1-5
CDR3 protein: CASSYRGRDQPQHF

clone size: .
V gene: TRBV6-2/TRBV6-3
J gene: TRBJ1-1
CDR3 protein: CASSSFGTAPEAFF

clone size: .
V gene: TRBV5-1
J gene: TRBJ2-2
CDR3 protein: CASSLRSSGGLNTGELFF

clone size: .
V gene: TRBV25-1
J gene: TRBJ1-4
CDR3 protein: CASSDGPSSSGKLFF

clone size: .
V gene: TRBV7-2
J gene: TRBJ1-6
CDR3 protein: CASSLLGPGNGSPLHF

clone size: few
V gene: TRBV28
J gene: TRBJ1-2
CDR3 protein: CASSQENRGVGGYTF

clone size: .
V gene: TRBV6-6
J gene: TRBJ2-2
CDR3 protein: CASSPRGDTGELFF

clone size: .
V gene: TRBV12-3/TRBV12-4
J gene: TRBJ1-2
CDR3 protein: CASSLRGGNGYTF

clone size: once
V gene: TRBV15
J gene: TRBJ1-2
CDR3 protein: CATSRGTDYGYTF

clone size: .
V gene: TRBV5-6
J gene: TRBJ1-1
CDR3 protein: CASSTDQGITEAFF

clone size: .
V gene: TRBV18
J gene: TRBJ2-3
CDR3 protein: CASSPEYLSTDTQYF

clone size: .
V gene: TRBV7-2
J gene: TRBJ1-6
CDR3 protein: CASSLGGGTNSPLHF

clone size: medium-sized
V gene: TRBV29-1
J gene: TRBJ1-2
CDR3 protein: CSYRQGKGYTF

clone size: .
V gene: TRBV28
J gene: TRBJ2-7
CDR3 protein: CASSFLFYEQYF

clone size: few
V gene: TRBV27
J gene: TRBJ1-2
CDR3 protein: CASSSRTGRWTF

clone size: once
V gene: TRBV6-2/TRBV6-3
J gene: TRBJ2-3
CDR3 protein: CASSPQGQDTQYF

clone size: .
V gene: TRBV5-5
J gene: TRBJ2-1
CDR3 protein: CASSVGTDFYNEQFF